This TCR beta chain was profiled in a study of PD-1 blockade in classical Hodgkin lymphoma. Here immunoSEQ multiplex PCR was the method, and the copy in TCRdb shows in-frame clones only, minus some. The table records just under 45,000 clones, approximately 70% of them present only once. Germline V gives CDR1 LNHDA, CDR2 SQIVND (reference sequence). The CDR3 spans 16 residues. V lost 4 bases to trimming and J lost 6 bases, with 19 bases between them. Exposure to brentuximab vedotin varied, and each patient had relapsed following autologous stem cell transplantation. The sequencing here drew on peripheral blood mononuclear cells (PBMCs), taken before the second cycle of nivolumab. The chain is built from TRBV19 and TRBJ2-1; D possibly uses TRBD1 or TRBD2 (6 bases each). The sequence derives from a human donor with classical Hodgkin lymphoma. CDR3 coding DNA: TGTGCCAGTAGTACTGGACAGTGGGACTTTTCCAATGAGCAGTTCTTC. Translating gives CASSTGQWDFSNEQFF.